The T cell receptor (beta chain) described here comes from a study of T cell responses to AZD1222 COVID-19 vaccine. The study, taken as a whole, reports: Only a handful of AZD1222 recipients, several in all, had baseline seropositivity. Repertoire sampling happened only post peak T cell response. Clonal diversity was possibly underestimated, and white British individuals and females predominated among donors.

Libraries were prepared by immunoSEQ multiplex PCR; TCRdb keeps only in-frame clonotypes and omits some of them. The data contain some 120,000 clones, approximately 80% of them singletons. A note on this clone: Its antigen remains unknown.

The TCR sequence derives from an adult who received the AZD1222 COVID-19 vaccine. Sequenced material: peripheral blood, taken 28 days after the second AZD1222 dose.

For the CDR3, the DNA is TGTGCCAGCAGCGTAGGGGGCGGCCGGGAAGAGACCCAGTACTTC. Translated: CASSVGGGREETQYF. The rearrangement joins TRBV9 to TRBJ2-5, with D perhaps matching TRBD1 (5 bases). CDR1 and CDR2 from the germline V gene are SGDLS and YYNGEE. The CDR3 runs 15 residues. Trimming cost V 0 bases and J 3 bases, with 12 bases left between them.